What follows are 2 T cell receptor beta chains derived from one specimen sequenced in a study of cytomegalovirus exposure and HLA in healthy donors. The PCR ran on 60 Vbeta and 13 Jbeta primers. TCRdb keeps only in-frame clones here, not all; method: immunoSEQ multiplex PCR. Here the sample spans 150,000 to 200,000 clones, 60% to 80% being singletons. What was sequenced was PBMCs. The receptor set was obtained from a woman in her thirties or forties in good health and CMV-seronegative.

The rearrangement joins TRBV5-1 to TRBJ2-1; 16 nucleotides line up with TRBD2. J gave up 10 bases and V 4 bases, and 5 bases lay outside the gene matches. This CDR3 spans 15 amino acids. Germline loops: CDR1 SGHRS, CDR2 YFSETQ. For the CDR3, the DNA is TGCGCCAGCAGCCCGGGACTAGCGGGAGGGCGGGAGCAGTTCTTC. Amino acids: CASSPGLAGGREQFF.

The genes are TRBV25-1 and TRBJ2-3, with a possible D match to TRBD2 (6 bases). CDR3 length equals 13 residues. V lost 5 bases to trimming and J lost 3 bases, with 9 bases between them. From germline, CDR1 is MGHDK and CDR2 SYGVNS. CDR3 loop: CASSYGGTDTQYF. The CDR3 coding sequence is TGTGCCAGCAGTTACGGAGGGACAGATACGCAGTATTTT.